This T cell receptor beta chain was sequenced for a study of blood T cells in healthy people across ages. General study findings and limits: Naive T cell percentage and TCR beta diversity correlated strongly.

A second PCR, run for about 6 to 11 cycles, used a sample-barcoded 5' primer plus a J-beta primer mix. TCRdb processed the 5' RACE reads anew with MiXCR; each CDR3 protein has one entry. The repertoire consists of 600,000 to 900,000 distinct CDR3 sequences, with roughly 25% occurring once and the leading ten covering 2.5% to 3.5%. Points on this clonotype: Its antigen remains unidentified.

V shed 5 bases, J shed 2 bases, and the junction held 7 bases outside the gene matches. This CDR3 region has 15 residues. The V gene's germline CDR1 is SGHAT and CDR2 FQNNGV. This sample also appeared in a second study, on T cells of mothers and their children. From that report: cDNA was made from all extracted RNA, around 1.5 ug per 15 ul.

The chain combines TRBV11-2 with TRBJ2-5; TRBD2 aligns across 8 bases. Sequenced: blood. The TCR sequence derives from a boy aged 5-17 years in good health. CDR3 sequence reads: CASSPGGGYQETQYF. CDR3 bases: TGTGCCAGCAGCCCCGGCGGGGGGTATCAAGAGACCCAGTACTTC.